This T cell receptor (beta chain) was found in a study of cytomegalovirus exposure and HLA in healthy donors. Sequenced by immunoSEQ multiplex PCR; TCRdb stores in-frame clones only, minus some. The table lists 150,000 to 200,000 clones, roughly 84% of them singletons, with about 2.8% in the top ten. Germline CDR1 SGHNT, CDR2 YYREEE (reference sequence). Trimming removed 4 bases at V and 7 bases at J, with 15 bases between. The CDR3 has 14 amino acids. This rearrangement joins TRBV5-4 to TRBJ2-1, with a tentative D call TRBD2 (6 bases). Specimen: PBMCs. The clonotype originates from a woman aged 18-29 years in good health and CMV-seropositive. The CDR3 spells CASSRAGTLNEQFF. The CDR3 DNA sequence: TGTGCCAGCAGCCGTGCCGGGACTCTTAATGAGCAGTTCTTC.